This T cell receptor (beta chain) came from a study of response to subunit inactivated influenza vaccine. Study-level findings and limits: T cells newly recruited by each seasonal influenza vaccination are few, the authors suggested.

A single record per CDR3 protein comes from TCRdb applying MiXCR to the RT-PCR reads. Of around 850,000 distinct CDR3 sequences in the sample, around 18% were seen once. This CDR3 contains 13 residues. Trimming cost V 3 bases and J 1 base, with 4 bases left between them. Germline V gives CDR1 MNHEY, CDR2 SVGEGT. Notes on this clonotype: Its antigen is unknown.

V gene TRBV6-2 or TRBV6-3 combines with J gene TRBJ2-1; no firm D call. This TCR came from a man in his fifties or sixties who received an inactivated influenza vaccine. Sequences were derived from PBMCs from blood, sampled more than 4 days after vaccination. In nucleotides, the CDR3 is TGTGCCAGCAGTTATAGGTCCTACAATGAGCAGTTCTTC. Translation: CASSYRSYNEQFF.